These 12 T cell receptor beta chains originate from one sample sequenced in a study of cytomegalovirus exposure and HLA in healthy donors. This table comes from immunoSEQ multiplex PCR, and its TCRdb copy is limited to in-frame clones, with some not included. The sample lists around 160,000 clones, around 81% occurring once. Sequencing was performed on PBMCs. These receptor sequences come from a man aged 25 to 40 in good health and CMV-seropositive.

The chain employs TRBV6-5 and TRBJ2-2, with TRBD1 as a possible D gene (6 bases). Germline assignment: CDR1 MNHEY and CDR2 SVGAGI. V lost 5 bases and J lost 5, with 9 bases in between. This CDR3 is built from 13 residues. The CDR3 DNA reads TGTGCCAGCAGTCCTCAGGGGACCGGGGAGCTGTTTTTT. This gives the protein CASSPQGTGELFF.

The V gene is TRBV7-9, the J gene TRBJ2-3; 7 positions match TRBD2. Germline V gene data show CDR1 as SEHNR and CDR2 as FQNEAQ (reference sequence). V dropped 3 bases and J dropped 2; count of bases not matched to a gene: 2. CDR3 length: 14 residues. Here the CDR3 reads CASSLGLSTDTQYF. The DNA for the CDR3 is TGTGCCAGCAGCTTGGGACTATCCACAGATACGCAGTATTTT.

The genes are TRBV6-5 and TRBJ2-7, with TRBD1 matching 8 bases. Unmatched junction bases numbered 4, after V lost 4 bases and J lost 2 bases. The CDR3 is 14 amino acids. Germline CDR1 MNHEY, CDR2 SVGAGI. The CDR3 DNA reads as TGTGCCAGCAGTTTGCGGGGACAGGCCTACGAGCAGTACTTC. Encoded protein: CASSLRGQAYEQYF.

The rearrangement uses TRBV28 and TRBJ2-7; 11 bases match TRBD1. The J segment lost 7 bases and the V segment lost 9 bases, leaving 8 bases of the junction unmatched. Germline V lookup: CDR1 MDHEN, CDR2 SYDVKM. The CDR3 totals 13 residues. CDR3: CASSDRGPREQYF. In DNA form, the CDR3 reads TGTGCCAGTTCGGACAGGGGGCCTCGGGAGCAGTACTTC.

The rearrangement uses TRBV7-9 and TRBJ2-2; 10 bases match TRBD2. With 5 bases clipped from V and 5 bases from J, the junction kept 5 bases outside the gene matches. The CDR3 totals 15 residues. The germline V gene encodes CDR1 SEHNR and CDR2 FQNEAQ (reference sequence). As DNA, the CDR3 is TGTGCCAGCAGCCCCAGCGGGGGGGAAACCGGGGAGCTGTTTTTT. Translation: CASSPSGGETGELFF.

The J gene is TRBJ1-5, the V gene TRBV11-3; D remains unclear. This CDR3 region has 17 residues. The V gene's germline CDR1 is SGHNT and CDR2 YENEEA. With 0 bases removed from V and 0 bases from J, the gap between germline ends came to 12 bases. CDR3 DNA sequence: TGTGCCAGCAGCTTAGATATCACAGTTTATAGCAATCAGCCCCAGCATTTT. The encoded protein is CASSLDITVYSNQPQHF.

The CDR3 is CASSYEQGSGYTF. The CDR3 DNA reads as TGTGCCAGCAGTTATGAACAGGGAAGTGGCTACACCTTC. The chain couples TRBV27 to TRBJ1-2, with D perhaps TRBD1 (6 bases). The CDR3 sequence is 13 residues long. Germline V gene lookup returns CDR1 MNHEY and CDR2 SMNVEV (reference sequence). V lost 4 bases, J lost 7 bases, and 13 bases lay in between.

The chain couples TRBV25-1 to TRBJ1-5, with unresolved D. Germline V gene data show CDR1 as MGHDK and CDR2 as SYGVNS. V gave up 0 bases and J gave up 9 bases, with 9 bases separating them. This CDR3 is 13 amino acids long. The CDR3 sequence is CASSEYEGLPQHF. The CDR3 bases are TGTGCCAGCAGTGAATATGAGGGCCTGCCCCAGCATTTT.

The chain joins TRBV6-5 to TRBJ2-1; D may be TRBD1 (6 bases). Germline CDR1 is MNHEY and CDR2 is SVGAGI. V dropped 1 base and J dropped 9 bases, with 13 bases sitting between them. The length of the CDR3 is 14 residues. This CDR3 is CASSYYTGSAEQFF. Written as DNA, the CDR3 is TGTGCCAGCAGTTACTACACAGGGTCCGCTGAGCAGTTCTTC.

The chain employs TRBV9 and TRBJ2-3, with D maybe TRBD2 (5 bases). Germline V CDR1 and CDR2: SGDLS, YYNGEE. The length of the CDR3 is 14 residues. Trimming left V 4 bases short and J 2 bases short, with 11 bases between. CDR3 protein: CASSTDFNTDTQYF. CDR3 in DNA: TGTGCCAGCAGCACGGACTTCAACACAGATACGCAGTATTTT.

The chain couples TRBV27 to TRBJ2-1, with 9 bases matching TRBD1. Per germline, CDR1 MNHEY and CDR2 SMNVEV (reference sequence). This CDR3 has 16 residues. V lost 6 bases and J lost 0; bases outside the gene matches: 6. CDR3 sequence reads: CASSPGQGDSYNEQFF. Here the CDR3 DNA reads TGTGCCAGCAGCCCGGGACAGGGCGACTCCTACAATGAGCAGTTCTTC.

The CDR3 DNA sequence: TGTGCCAGCAGCTTACGAGCTAACTATGGCTACACCTTC. Translating it yields CASSLRANYGYTF. The chain joins TRBV7-2 to TRBJ1-2, with D hard to call. The CDR3 loop spans 13 amino acids. Trimming took 2 bases from V and 0 from J, leaving 4 bases between them. CDR1 and CDR2 (germline): SGHTA, FQGNSA.